One and the same sample provided the 32 T cell receptor beta chains below, sequenced in a study of blood T cell repertoires in COVID-19. Assay: immunoSEQ multiplex PCR; the TCRdb copy retains only in-frame clones and omits some. Here the sample spans roughly 150,000 clones, under 90% being singletons. Sequencing input: peripheral blood. The source is a man aged 55 to 70 with acute or convalescent COVID-19.

The CDR3 spells CASSIRGQTNEKLFF. For the CDR3, the DNA is TGTGCCAGTAGTATTCGGGGACAGACTAATGAAAAACTGTTTTTT. The rearrangement joins TRBV19 to TRBJ1-4; TRBD1 matches 7 bases. The CDR3 has 15 amino acids. The J segment lost 2 bases and the V segment lost 3 bases, leaving 3 bases of the junction unmatched. CDR1 is LNHDA and CDR2 is SQIVND in the germline V gene (reference sequence).

This clone was seen repeatedly, ten times or more. J is TRBJ2-2 and V is TRBV7-3; 9 bases fit TRBD1. The germline CDR1 and CDR2 sequences are SGHTA and FQGTGA. V lost 5 bases to trimming and J lost 4 bases; unmatched junction nucleotides: 5. The CDR3 has 15 amino acids. CDR3 residues: CASSPTGGSTGELFF. The CDR3 DNA reads TGTGCCAGCAGCCCAACAGGGGGCAGCACCGGGGAGCTGTTTTTT.

Worth noting for this clone: Other DNA sequences in this sample translate to the same CDR3. This sequence joins TRBV11-3 and TRBJ2-2; no definite D call. V was cut by 4 bases and J by 8 bases, with 8 bases left in between. CDR3 size: 12 residues. Germline CDR1 reads SGHNT; CDR2 reads YENEEA. As DNA, the CDR3 is TGTGCCAGCAGCTCGGGTGTGGGGGAGCTGTTTTTT. Its protein product is CASSSGVGELFF.

A remark on this clone: This sample also contains other DNA sequences that code for the same CDR3. V gene TRBV28 combines with J gene TRBJ2-7, with TRBD1 matching 8 bases. Germline CDR1 reads MDHEN; CDR2 reads SYDVKM. The J segment lost 0 bases and the V segment lost 2 bases, leaving 3 bases of the junction unmatched. This CDR3 contains 15 residues. DNA for the CDR3: TGTGCCAGCAGTTTAACAGGGGGGCCCTCCTACGAGCAGTACTTC. Translated: CASSLTGGPSYEQYF. The complete variable domain, with remaining parts taken from reference TRBV28 and TRBJ2-7, reads DVKVTQSSRYLVKRTGEKVFLECVQDMDHENMFWYRQDPGLGLRLIYFSYDVKMKEKGDIPEGYSVSREKKERFSLILESASTNQTSMYLCASSLTGGPSYEQYFGPGTRLTVT.

The chain links TRBV4-3 to TRBJ1-2; 8 nucleotides agree with TRBD1. The CDR3 spans 15 residues. The trim removed 2 bases at V and 1 base at J, leaving 3 bases unmatched. Germline CDR1 is LGHNA and CDR2 is YSLEER. The CDR3 loop reads CASSQHGQGNYGYTF. The DNA for the CDR3 is TGCGCCAGCAGCCAACATGGACAGGGTAACTATGGCTACACCTTC.

V is TRBV10-3 and J is TRBJ1-5; 9 nucleotides align to TRBD1. CDR3 length: 14 amino acids. Per the germline V gene, CDR1 is ENHRY and CDR2 is SYGVKD. Trimming removed 9 bases from V and 4 bases from J; junction bases left unmatched: 7. The CDR3 bases are TGTGCCATTAGCACAGGGGGCCCGAATCAGCCCCAGCATTTT. This translates into CAISTGGPNQPQHF.

The chain joins TRBV18 to TRBJ2-7; 11 bases line up with TRBD1. Germline V gene data show CDR1 as KGHSH and CDR2 as LQKENI. The CDR3 runs to 12 residues. The CDR3 coding sequence is TGTGCTGCATCACTTGGACAGGGGGCGGTCTACTTC. Translation gives CAASLGQGAVYF.

The V gene is TRBV19, the J gene TRBJ1-3; D may be TRBD1 (6 bases). V lost 7 bases, J lost 10 bases, and 29 bases lay in between. The CDR3 is 17 amino acids. Per germline, CDR1 LNHDA and CDR2 SQIVND (reference sequence). For the CDR3, the DNA is TGTGCCAGTACCGACAGGTCCCTCGGGGCCCCCGAAGGGACCATATATTTT. This sequence encodes CASTDRSLGAPEGTIYF.

The CDR3 sequence is CASSWGQGGRQAQPQHF. For the CDR3, the DNA is TGTGCCAGCAGTTGGGGACAGGGGGGGCGCCAGGCTCAGCCCCAGCATTTT. The chain links TRBV6-2 or TRBV6-3 to TRBJ1-5; 11 bases line up with TRBD1. This CDR3 has 17 residues. The V and J ends lost 4 bases and 6 bases, in that order; junction bases with no gene match: 11. Germline V gene sequence: CDR1 MNHEY, CDR2 SVGEGT.

CDR3 bases: TGTGCCAGCAGTGAAGAGGGGACTAGCGGCAATGAGCAGTTCTTC. Translation: CASSEEGTSGNEQFF. V and J are TRBV2 and TRBJ2-1; 11 bases are shared with TRBD2. J lost 6 bases, V lost 1 base, and 2 bases had no gene match. Germline lookup yields CDR1 SNHLY and CDR2 FYNNEI. CDR3 length: 15 amino acids.

The CDR3 DNA reads TGCGCCAGCAGCCCGTCGGACAGACCTACTTATAAGGGCTACACCTTC. It specifies CASSPSDRPTYKGYTF. This chain links TRBV4-3 with TRBJ1-2, with D perhaps TRBD1 (6 bases). Germline loops: CDR1 LGHNA, CDR2 YSLEER. V was trimmed by 4 bases and J by 8 bases, leaving 23 bases between them. This CDR3 has 16 amino acids.

This clone was picked up one time. The genes are TRBV24-1 and TRBJ2-3; 11 bases match TRBD2. With V trimmed by 4 bases and J by 3 bases, 2 bases remained unmatched. The CDR3 contains 15 residues. The V gene's germline CDR1 is KGHDR and CDR2 SFDVKD. CDR3 nucleotide sequence: TGTGCCACCAGTGACCCTAGCGGGAGGACAGATACGCAGTATTTT. Translating it yields CATSDPSGRTDTQYF.

V is TRBV7-9 and J is TRBJ2-1; 8 bases map to TRBD2. There are 16 residues in the CDR3. From germline, CDR1 is SEHNR and CDR2 FQNEAQ (reference sequence). Trimming cost V 5 bases and J 6 bases; bases outside gene matches: 12. CDR3 sequence: CASSPRLGGAGNEQFF. For the CDR3, the DNA is TGTGCCAGCAGCCCGCGCCTCGGGGGGGCCGGCAATGAGCAGTTCTTC.

The chain couples TRBV7-2 to TRBJ2-7, with 10 bases aligning to TRBD2. This CDR3 is 14 amino acids long. The ends lost 1 base at V and 3 bases at J; junction bases unmatched: 0. Germline CDR1 is SGHTA and CDR2 is FQGNSA. CDR3 sequence reads: CASSLVAGGYEQYF. The DNA for the CDR3 is TGTGCCAGCAGCTTAGTAGCGGGAGGCTACGAGCAGTACTTC.

This clone was detected only once. The CDR3, as DNA: TGTGCCTGGAACGCTGGAGGGGCGGTCAATCAGCCCCAGCATTTT. This translates into CAWNAGGAVNQPQHF. The chain uses TRBV30 and TRBJ1-5; D perhaps matches TRBD1 (5 bases). The CDR3 totals 15 residues. Germline CDR1 is GTSNPN and CDR2 is SVGIG (reference sequence). V was trimmed by 4 bases and J by 3 bases, leaving 16 bases between them.

This chain joins TRBV6-5 and TRBJ1-1, with 7 bases fitting TRBD1. V trimming: 6 bases; J trimming: 2 bases; junction bases outside the gene matches: 6. The CDR3 runs 14 residues. Germline CDR1 reads MNHEY; CDR2 reads SVGAGI. The CDR3 reads CASRRTGRNTEAFF. DNA of the CDR3: TGTGCCAGCAGACGGACAGGAAGAAACACTGAAGCTTTCTTT.

The V and J genes are TRBV6-5 and TRBJ1-2, with D tentatively TRBD1 (6 bases). Germline V gene sequence: CDR1 MNHEY, CDR2 SVGAGI. Trimming pared 5 bases from V and 2 bases from J, leaving 9 bases between. CDR3 size: 13 residues. CDR3 sequence reads: CASSQTGNYGYTF. The CDR3 DNA reads as TGTGCCAGCAGTCAGACAGGCAACTATGGCTACACCTTC.

V gene TRBV29-1 combines with J gene TRBJ1-4, with D possibly TRBD1 on 5 matching bases. Germline V gives CDR1 SQVTM, CDR2 ANQGSEA. This CDR3 spans 13 amino acids. The CDR3 reads CTGLGTDNEKLFF. CDR3 coding DNA: TGCACAGGGTTGGGAACCGATAATGAAAAACTGTTTTTT. Drawing the rest from reference TRBV29-1 and TRBJ1-4, the complete variable domain is SAVISQKPSRDICQRGTSLTIQCQVDSQVTMMFWYRQQPGQSLTLIATANQGSEATYESGFVIDKFPISRPNLTFSTLTVSNMSPEDSSIYLCTGLGTDNEKLFFGSGTQLSVL.

V gene TRBV7-2 combines with J gene TRBJ1-4; 9 bases line up with TRBD1. Losses at the gene ends were 5 bases for V and 8 bases for J; bases not matched to a gene: 6. The CDR3 sequence is 14 residues long. Germline V lookup: CDR1 SGHTA, CDR2 FQGNSA. Here the CDR3 DNA reads TGTGCCAGCAGCGAGACAGGGGGGAGGGAAAAACTGTTTTTT. Translating it yields CASSETGGREKLFF.

This clone turned up a few times. The rearrangement joins TRBV9 to TRBJ1-2; 7 bases are a match to TRBD1. J gave up 0 bases and V 4 bases, and 6 bases lay outside the gene matches. The germline V gene has CDR1 SGDLS and CDR2 YYNGEE. The CDR3 covers 15 residues. The CDR3 protein is CASSPPQGANYGYTF. CDR3 DNA: TGTGCCAGCAGCCCACCCCAGGGGGCTAACTATGGCTACACCTTC.

The chain uses TRBV3-1 (or the pseudogene TRBV3-2) and TRBJ1-2; D is unresolved. Deletions cut 2 bases from V and 7 bases from J, with 8 bases between. The germline V gene encodes CDR1 LGHDT and CDR2 YNNKEL (reference sequence). CDR3 size: 12 residues. CDR3 residues: CASSQQPTGYTF. DNA of the CDR3: TGTGCCAGCAGCCAACAACCTACTGGCTACACCTTC.

This clone was found a few times. V and J are TRBV7-2 and TRBJ2-4, with TRBD1 matching over 10 bases. The germline V gene encodes CDR1 SGHTA and CDR2 FQGNSA. V dropped 1 base and J dropped 3; count of bases not matched to a gene: 3. This CDR3 has 16 amino acids. CDR3 coding DNA: TGTGCCAGCAGCTTAGGGGACAGGGGAAGCAAAAACATTCAGTACTTC. It encodes CASSLGDRGSKNIQYF.

V gene TRBV27 combines with J gene TRBJ1-6, with D unresolved. This CDR3 region has 14 residues. V was shortened by 10 bases and J by 9 bases, with 19 bases between the two germline ends. Germline V gene lookup returns CDR1 MNHEY and CDR2 SMNVEV (reference sequence). The CDR3 DNA sequence: TGTGCCACCAAATCCCGGGAAATGCGTTCACCCCTCCACTTT. It translates to CATKSREMRSPLHF.

This chain joins TRBV19 and TRBJ1-3; a possible D gene is TRBD1 (5 bases). Germline lookup yields CDR1 LNHDA and CDR2 SQIVND (reference sequence). The CDR3 covers 16 residues. V was shortened by 3 bases and J by 2 bases, with 14 bases between the two germline ends. The CDR3 region has the DNA TGTGCCAGTAGTATTCCCGGGCAGGGTGCTGGAAACACCATATATTTT. Translated: CASSIPGQGAGNTIYF.

The J gene is TRBJ1-2, the V gene TRBV7-2, with D perhaps matching TRBD1 (5 bases). Per the germline V gene, CDR1 is SGHTA and CDR2 is FQGNSA. This CDR3 contains 13 residues. The V and J ends lost 2 bases and 8 bases respectively, with 12 bases between them. CDR3 nucleotides: TGTGCCAGCAGCTTACCCGGGAGGGACGGCTACACCTTC. It encodes CASSLPGRDGYTF.

This clone was recorded only once. The rearrangement joins TRBV6-2 or TRBV6-3 to TRBJ2-3; 9 bases match TRBD2. Unmatched junction bases numbered 21, after V lost 2 bases and J lost 6 bases. In germline, CDR1 is MNHEY, CDR2 SVGEGT. CDR3 length equals 20 residues. The CDR3 loop reads CASSYEGPSGIPLNSDTQYF. CDR3 DNA sequence: TGTGCCAGCAGTTACGAGGGGCCTAGCGGGATACCACTCAACTCGGATACGCAGTATTTT.

This sequence joins TRBV7-2 and TRBJ1-1, with D perhaps TRBD1 (6 bases). Germline V lookup: CDR1 SGHTA, CDR2 FQGNSA. CDR3 length: 14 residues. V was cut by 5 bases and J by 1 base, with 11 bases left in between. CDR3 amino acids: CASSAQGGNTEAFF. CDR3 DNA sequence: TGTGCCAGCAGCGCACAGGGTGGGAACACTGAAGCTTTCTTT.

V and J are TRBV19 and TRBJ1-2, with TRBD1 matching over 9 bases. CDR3 size: 15 residues. V lost 4 bases and J lost 2; bases outside the gene matches: 5. Germline V gene sequence: CDR1 LNHDA, CDR2 SQIVND (reference sequence). CDR3 residues: CASSTTGGSNYGYTF. CDR3 DNA: TGTGCCAGTAGTACCACAGGGGGCTCAAACTATGGCTACACCTTC.

The V and J genes are TRBV7-9 and TRBJ2-1, with 7 bases that match TRBD2. Germline trimming cut 6 bases from V and 0 bases from J; bases unmatched to any gene: 2. CDR3 length: 14 residues. Germline V gives CDR1 SEHNR, CDR2 FQNEAQ (reference sequence). In DNA form, the CDR3 reads TGTGCCAGCAGTAGGGACTACTCCTACAATGAGCAGTTCTTC. Amino acids: CASSRDYSYNEQFF.

This sequence joins TRBV18 and TRBJ1-5; D is ambiguous. The CDR3 totals 15 residues. Germline values: CDR1 KGHSH, CDR2 LQKENI. Trimming removed 3 bases at V and 5 bases at J, with 14 bases between. CDR3 loop: CASSPGLGPHQPQHF. The CDR3 DNA is TGTGCCAGCTCACCGGGCCTCGGCCCCCATCAGCCCCAGCATTTT.

In its sample, this clone was seen once. This rearrangement joins TRBV23-1 to TRBJ2-7, with TRBD1 matching over 8 bases. TRBV23-1 qualifies as an ORF whose function is uncertain. The CDR3 runs to 13 residues. Unmatched junction bases numbered 3, after V lost 8 bases and J lost 0 bases. CDR3 residues: CASGTGGSYEQYF. CDR3 nucleotide sequence: TGCGCCAGCGGAACAGGGGGCTCCTACGAGCAGTACTTC.

The chain couples TRBV19 to TRBJ2-4; tentative D call: TRBD1 (5 bases). The CDR3 totals 17 residues. V was pared by 4 bases and J by 2 bases, with 18 bases between. Germline V gene sequence: CDR1 LNHDA, CDR2 SQIVND (reference sequence). Here the CDR3 DNA reads TGTGCCAGTAGTAACCCAGGGAAGGATCGGTCCAAAAACATTCAGTACTTC. This codes for CASSNPGKDRSKNIQYF. Variable domain in full (rest from reference TRBV19 and TRBJ2-4): DGGITQSPKYLFRKEGQNVTLSCEQNLNHDAMYWYRQDPGQGLRLIYYSQIVNDFQKGDIAEGYSVSREKKESFPLTVTSAQKNPTAFYLCASSNPGKDRSKNIQYFGAGTRLSVL.